The rows below give T cell receptor beta chains drawn from one sample of a study of blood T cell repertoires in COVID-19. The table came from immunoSEQ multiplex PCR; TCRdb's copy has only in-frame clones and leaves some out. The sample has a few hundred thousand clones; 87% are singletons. Sample: peripheral blood. These receptors originate from a woman between 18 and 30 years old who had recovered from COVID-19. CDR3s include the opening cysteine and the closing phenylalanine or tryptophan. A D gene is named only where the DNA matches it firmly. Not every row has a clone size; where given, it reads once, few, many or a size class.

j_call cdr3_length clone_size v_call d_call cdr3_aa cdr3_nt
TRBJ2-1 16 NA TRBV7-3 NA CASSLETGFLYNEQFF TGTGCCAGCAGCTTAGAGACGGGATTTCTCTACAATGAGCAGTTCTTC
TRBJ2-1 16 NA TRBV4-2 TRBD2 CASSRLAGGMGNEQFF TGTGCCAGCAGCCGACTAGCGGGAGGGATGGGGAATGAGCAGTTCTTC
TRBJ1-6 14 NA TRBV14 NA CASSQGGIRGPLHF TGTGCCAGCAGCCAGGGAGGGATCCGTGGACCCCTCCACTTT
TRBJ2-1 17 NA TRBV4-1 TRBD2 CASSHGEGTSGSYEQFF TGCGCCAGCAGCCATGGGGAAGGGACTAGCGGGAGTTATGAGCAGTTCTTC
TRBJ2-3 15 NA TRBV27 TRBD1 CASSVPSTGGDTQYF TGTGCCAGCAGTGTGCCCTCGACAGGGGGAGATACGCAGTATTTT
TRBJ2-7 14 NA TRBV15 TRBD1 CATSTGDRSYEQYF TGTGCCACCAGCACTGGGGACAGGTCCTACGAGCAGTACTTC
TRBJ2-7 14 NA TRBV7-9 TRBD1 CASSRRDRNYEQYF TGTGCCAGCAGCCGCCGGGACAGGAACTACGAGCAGTACTTC
TRBJ2-3 17 NA TRBV14 TRBD2 CASSQYSGSWGTDTQYF TGTGCCAGCAGCCAGTATAGCGGGAGTTGGGGCACAGATACGCAGTATTTT
TRBJ2-7 17 NA TRBV18 TRBD2 CASSPQTSGPSSYEQYF TGTGCCAGCTCACCACAGACTAGCGGGCCGAGCTCCTACGAGCAGTACTTC
TRBJ2-1 15 NA TRBV7-2 NA CASSLLISSYNEQFF TGTGCCAGCAGCCTACTAATTAGCTCCTACAATGAGCAGTTCTTC
TRBJ2-1 14 NA TRBV10-2 NA CASKRAPSSHEQFF TGCGCCAGCAAGAGGGCACCGTCGTCCCATGAGCAGTTCTTC
TRBJ1-2 14 NA TRBV7-2 TRBD1 CASSPQRQGSRYTF TGTGCCAGCAGCCCTCAACGACAGGGAAGCCGCTACACCTTC
TRBJ1-5 15 NA TRBV6-1 TRBD1 CASSFPDRGDQPQHF TGTGCCAGCAGTTTTCCTGACAGGGGGGATCAGCCCCAGCATTTT
TRBJ1-2 15 NA TRBV11-2 TRBD1 CASSLGSGGYYGYTF TGTGCCAGCAGCTTAGGATCAGGGGGGTACTATGGCTACACCTTC
TRBJ2-1 15 once TRBV9 TRBD2 CASSVAGGPLVEQFF TGTGCCAGCAGCGTAGCGGGAGGGCCTTTGGTTGAGCAGTTCTTC
TRBJ2-7 11 NA TRBV20-1 NA CSTGQPNEQYF TGCAGTACAGGACAGCCTAACGAGCAGTACTTC
TRBJ2-5 14 NA TRBV7-3 NA CASSLSRDQETQYF TGTGCCAGCAGCTTATCCCGAGACCAAGAGACCCAGTACTTC
TRBJ2-3 12 NA TRBV9 NA CASSGDTDTQYF TGTGCCAGCAGCGGAGACACAGATACGCAGTATTTT
TRBJ2-7 15 NA TRBV5-5 NA CASSAGTHLVYEQYF TGTGCCAGCAGTGCCGGGACACACCTTGTTTACGAGCAGTACTTC
TRBJ2-1 14 NA TRBV7-3 NA CASSPVDGWRRQFF TGTGCCAGCAGCCCGGTTGACGGGTGGCGCCGGCAGTTCTTC
TRBJ2-3 15 NA TRBV4-1 TRBD2 CASSQGLAGVDTQYF TGCGCCAGCAGCCAAGGACTAGCGGGAGTAGATACGCAGTATTTT
TRBJ2-7 15 NA TRBV18 NA CASSPPQRSSYEQYF TGTGCCAGCTCACCACCCCAGCGGAGCTCCTACGAGCAGTACTTC
TRBJ1-5 16 NA TRBV10-3 NA CAISESQVWSNQPQHF TGTGCCATCAGTGAGTCCCAGGTCTGGAGCAATCAGCCCCAGCATTTT
TRBJ1-5 14 NA TRBV6-2/TRBV6-3 NA CASSYFNSNQPQHF TGTGCCAGCAGTTACTTTAATAGCAATCAGCCCCAGCATTTT
TRBJ1-2 13 NA TRBV6-5 TRBD1 CASSFRDREGYTF TGTGCCAGCAGTTTCCGGGACAGGGAAGGCTACACCTTC
TRBJ2-1 12 NA TRBV29-1 NA CSVAGSYNEQFF TGCAGCGTTGCGGGGTCCTACAATGAGCAGTTCTTC
TRBJ2-3 17 NA TRBV12-2 NA CASRLEERRLVTDTQYF TGTGCAAGTCGCTTAGAAGAGCGCAGATTAGTTACAGATACGCAGTATTTT
TRBJ1-2 15 NA TRBV27 NA CASSQDGAPHYGYTF TGTGCCAGCAGCCAGGATGGGGCTCCACACTATGGCTACACCTTC
TRBJ2-1 16 NA TRBV27 NA CASTRGRLSSYNEQFF TGTGCCAGCACCCGAGGCCGACTCAGCTCCTACAATGAGCAGTTCTTC
TRBJ2-3 16 NA TRBV7-7 TRBD2 CASSLLAGVSGDTQYF TGTGCCAGCAGCTTATTAGCGGGAGTGTCAGGAGATACGCAGTATTTT
TRBJ1-3 13 NA TRBV29-1 NA CSVGGVSGNTIYF TGCAGCGTTGGGGGGGTCTCTGGAAACACCATATATTTT
TRBJ2-2 15 NA TRBV5-4 NA CASSLVFAGTGELFF TGTGCCAGCAGCTTGGTGTTTGCCGGGACCGGGGAGCTGTTTTTT
TRBJ2-7 14 once TRBV7-2 NA CASSLGGGLYEQYF TGTGCCAGCAGCTTAGGTGGGGGCCTCTACGAGCAGTACTTC
TRBJ2-2 13 NA TRBV7-2 NA CASSAQGTGELFF TGTGCCAGCAGCGCTCAGGGTACCGGGGAGCTGTTTTTT
TRBJ2-7 13 NA TRBV14 TRBD2 CASSLAGGYEQYF TGTGCCAGCAGCCTAGCGGGAGGGTACGAGCAGTACTTC
TRBJ2-1 15 NA TRBV9 NA CASYRVDSRNNEQFF TGTGCCAGCTACCGGGTGGACTCGAGAAACAATGAGCAGTTCTTC
TRBJ2-2 18 NA TRBV4-3 NA CASSQDGPIDTGGGELFF TGCGCCAGCAGCCAAGATGGACCAATTGACACCGGGGGCGGGGAGCTGTTTTTT
TRBJ1-2 14 few TRBV18 NA CASSPRGGFYGYTF TGTGCCAGCTCACCGCGGGGCGGATTCTATGGCTACACCTTC
TRBJ1-1 14 few TRBV27 NA CASSWGHLNTEAFF TGTGCCAGCAGTTGGGGGCACCTTAACACTGAAGCTTTCTTT
TRBJ2-6 21 NA TRBV18 TRBD2 CASSPIYLEVAGGSGANVLTF TGTGCCAGCTCACCGATTTACCTAGAGGTAGCGGGAGGGTCTGGGGCCAACGTCCTGACTTTC
TRBJ1-2 13 NA TRBV13 NA CASSLEGQDGYTF TGTGCCAGCAGCTTAGAGGGGCAGGATGGCTACACCTTC
TRBJ2-1 13 NA TRBV7-9 NA CASSYSRGNEQFF TGTGCCAGCAGCTACTCGAGGGGGAATGAGCAGTTCTTC
TRBJ1-5 17 NA TRBV18 NA CASSPSPGHSSNQPQHF TGTGCCAGCTCACCGTCACCGGGACATTCTAGCAATCAGCCCCAGCATTTT
TRBJ2-1 16 once TRBV19 TRBD2 CASCCGASGGYNEQFF TGTGCCAGTTGCTGTGGGGCTAGCGGGGGCTACAATGAGCAGTTCTTC
TRBJ2-3 15 NA TRBV19 TRBD2 CASSIVSGRTDTQYF TGTGCCAGTAGTATAGTTAGCGGGAGAACAGATACGCAGTATTTT
TRBJ2-7 13 once TRBV15 TRBD2 CAIRLAGAYEQYF TGTGCCATTCGACTAGCGGGAGCCTACGAGCAGTACTTC
TRBJ1-4 14 NA TRBV3-1/TRBV3-2 TRBD1 CASSPTGTNEKLFF TGTGCCAGCAGCCCGACAGGGACTAATGAAAAACTGTTTTTT
TRBJ2-1 14 NA TRBV9 TRBD1 CASSESPSGTGWFF TGTGCCAGCAGCGAATCTCCGTCAGGGACAGGTTGGTTCTTC
TRBJ2-1 14 NA TRBV10-3 TRBD2 CAISERTSDNEQFF TGTGCCATCAGTGAGAGGACTAGCGACAATGAGCAGTTCTTC
TRBJ2-1 10 few TRBV2 NA CATQAGEQFF TGTGCCACCCAGGCGGGGGAGCAGTTCTTC
TRBJ1-1 12 NA TRBV3-1/TRBV3-2 NA CASKTGYAEAFF TGTGCCAGCAAAACAGGTTACGCTGAAGCTTTCTTT